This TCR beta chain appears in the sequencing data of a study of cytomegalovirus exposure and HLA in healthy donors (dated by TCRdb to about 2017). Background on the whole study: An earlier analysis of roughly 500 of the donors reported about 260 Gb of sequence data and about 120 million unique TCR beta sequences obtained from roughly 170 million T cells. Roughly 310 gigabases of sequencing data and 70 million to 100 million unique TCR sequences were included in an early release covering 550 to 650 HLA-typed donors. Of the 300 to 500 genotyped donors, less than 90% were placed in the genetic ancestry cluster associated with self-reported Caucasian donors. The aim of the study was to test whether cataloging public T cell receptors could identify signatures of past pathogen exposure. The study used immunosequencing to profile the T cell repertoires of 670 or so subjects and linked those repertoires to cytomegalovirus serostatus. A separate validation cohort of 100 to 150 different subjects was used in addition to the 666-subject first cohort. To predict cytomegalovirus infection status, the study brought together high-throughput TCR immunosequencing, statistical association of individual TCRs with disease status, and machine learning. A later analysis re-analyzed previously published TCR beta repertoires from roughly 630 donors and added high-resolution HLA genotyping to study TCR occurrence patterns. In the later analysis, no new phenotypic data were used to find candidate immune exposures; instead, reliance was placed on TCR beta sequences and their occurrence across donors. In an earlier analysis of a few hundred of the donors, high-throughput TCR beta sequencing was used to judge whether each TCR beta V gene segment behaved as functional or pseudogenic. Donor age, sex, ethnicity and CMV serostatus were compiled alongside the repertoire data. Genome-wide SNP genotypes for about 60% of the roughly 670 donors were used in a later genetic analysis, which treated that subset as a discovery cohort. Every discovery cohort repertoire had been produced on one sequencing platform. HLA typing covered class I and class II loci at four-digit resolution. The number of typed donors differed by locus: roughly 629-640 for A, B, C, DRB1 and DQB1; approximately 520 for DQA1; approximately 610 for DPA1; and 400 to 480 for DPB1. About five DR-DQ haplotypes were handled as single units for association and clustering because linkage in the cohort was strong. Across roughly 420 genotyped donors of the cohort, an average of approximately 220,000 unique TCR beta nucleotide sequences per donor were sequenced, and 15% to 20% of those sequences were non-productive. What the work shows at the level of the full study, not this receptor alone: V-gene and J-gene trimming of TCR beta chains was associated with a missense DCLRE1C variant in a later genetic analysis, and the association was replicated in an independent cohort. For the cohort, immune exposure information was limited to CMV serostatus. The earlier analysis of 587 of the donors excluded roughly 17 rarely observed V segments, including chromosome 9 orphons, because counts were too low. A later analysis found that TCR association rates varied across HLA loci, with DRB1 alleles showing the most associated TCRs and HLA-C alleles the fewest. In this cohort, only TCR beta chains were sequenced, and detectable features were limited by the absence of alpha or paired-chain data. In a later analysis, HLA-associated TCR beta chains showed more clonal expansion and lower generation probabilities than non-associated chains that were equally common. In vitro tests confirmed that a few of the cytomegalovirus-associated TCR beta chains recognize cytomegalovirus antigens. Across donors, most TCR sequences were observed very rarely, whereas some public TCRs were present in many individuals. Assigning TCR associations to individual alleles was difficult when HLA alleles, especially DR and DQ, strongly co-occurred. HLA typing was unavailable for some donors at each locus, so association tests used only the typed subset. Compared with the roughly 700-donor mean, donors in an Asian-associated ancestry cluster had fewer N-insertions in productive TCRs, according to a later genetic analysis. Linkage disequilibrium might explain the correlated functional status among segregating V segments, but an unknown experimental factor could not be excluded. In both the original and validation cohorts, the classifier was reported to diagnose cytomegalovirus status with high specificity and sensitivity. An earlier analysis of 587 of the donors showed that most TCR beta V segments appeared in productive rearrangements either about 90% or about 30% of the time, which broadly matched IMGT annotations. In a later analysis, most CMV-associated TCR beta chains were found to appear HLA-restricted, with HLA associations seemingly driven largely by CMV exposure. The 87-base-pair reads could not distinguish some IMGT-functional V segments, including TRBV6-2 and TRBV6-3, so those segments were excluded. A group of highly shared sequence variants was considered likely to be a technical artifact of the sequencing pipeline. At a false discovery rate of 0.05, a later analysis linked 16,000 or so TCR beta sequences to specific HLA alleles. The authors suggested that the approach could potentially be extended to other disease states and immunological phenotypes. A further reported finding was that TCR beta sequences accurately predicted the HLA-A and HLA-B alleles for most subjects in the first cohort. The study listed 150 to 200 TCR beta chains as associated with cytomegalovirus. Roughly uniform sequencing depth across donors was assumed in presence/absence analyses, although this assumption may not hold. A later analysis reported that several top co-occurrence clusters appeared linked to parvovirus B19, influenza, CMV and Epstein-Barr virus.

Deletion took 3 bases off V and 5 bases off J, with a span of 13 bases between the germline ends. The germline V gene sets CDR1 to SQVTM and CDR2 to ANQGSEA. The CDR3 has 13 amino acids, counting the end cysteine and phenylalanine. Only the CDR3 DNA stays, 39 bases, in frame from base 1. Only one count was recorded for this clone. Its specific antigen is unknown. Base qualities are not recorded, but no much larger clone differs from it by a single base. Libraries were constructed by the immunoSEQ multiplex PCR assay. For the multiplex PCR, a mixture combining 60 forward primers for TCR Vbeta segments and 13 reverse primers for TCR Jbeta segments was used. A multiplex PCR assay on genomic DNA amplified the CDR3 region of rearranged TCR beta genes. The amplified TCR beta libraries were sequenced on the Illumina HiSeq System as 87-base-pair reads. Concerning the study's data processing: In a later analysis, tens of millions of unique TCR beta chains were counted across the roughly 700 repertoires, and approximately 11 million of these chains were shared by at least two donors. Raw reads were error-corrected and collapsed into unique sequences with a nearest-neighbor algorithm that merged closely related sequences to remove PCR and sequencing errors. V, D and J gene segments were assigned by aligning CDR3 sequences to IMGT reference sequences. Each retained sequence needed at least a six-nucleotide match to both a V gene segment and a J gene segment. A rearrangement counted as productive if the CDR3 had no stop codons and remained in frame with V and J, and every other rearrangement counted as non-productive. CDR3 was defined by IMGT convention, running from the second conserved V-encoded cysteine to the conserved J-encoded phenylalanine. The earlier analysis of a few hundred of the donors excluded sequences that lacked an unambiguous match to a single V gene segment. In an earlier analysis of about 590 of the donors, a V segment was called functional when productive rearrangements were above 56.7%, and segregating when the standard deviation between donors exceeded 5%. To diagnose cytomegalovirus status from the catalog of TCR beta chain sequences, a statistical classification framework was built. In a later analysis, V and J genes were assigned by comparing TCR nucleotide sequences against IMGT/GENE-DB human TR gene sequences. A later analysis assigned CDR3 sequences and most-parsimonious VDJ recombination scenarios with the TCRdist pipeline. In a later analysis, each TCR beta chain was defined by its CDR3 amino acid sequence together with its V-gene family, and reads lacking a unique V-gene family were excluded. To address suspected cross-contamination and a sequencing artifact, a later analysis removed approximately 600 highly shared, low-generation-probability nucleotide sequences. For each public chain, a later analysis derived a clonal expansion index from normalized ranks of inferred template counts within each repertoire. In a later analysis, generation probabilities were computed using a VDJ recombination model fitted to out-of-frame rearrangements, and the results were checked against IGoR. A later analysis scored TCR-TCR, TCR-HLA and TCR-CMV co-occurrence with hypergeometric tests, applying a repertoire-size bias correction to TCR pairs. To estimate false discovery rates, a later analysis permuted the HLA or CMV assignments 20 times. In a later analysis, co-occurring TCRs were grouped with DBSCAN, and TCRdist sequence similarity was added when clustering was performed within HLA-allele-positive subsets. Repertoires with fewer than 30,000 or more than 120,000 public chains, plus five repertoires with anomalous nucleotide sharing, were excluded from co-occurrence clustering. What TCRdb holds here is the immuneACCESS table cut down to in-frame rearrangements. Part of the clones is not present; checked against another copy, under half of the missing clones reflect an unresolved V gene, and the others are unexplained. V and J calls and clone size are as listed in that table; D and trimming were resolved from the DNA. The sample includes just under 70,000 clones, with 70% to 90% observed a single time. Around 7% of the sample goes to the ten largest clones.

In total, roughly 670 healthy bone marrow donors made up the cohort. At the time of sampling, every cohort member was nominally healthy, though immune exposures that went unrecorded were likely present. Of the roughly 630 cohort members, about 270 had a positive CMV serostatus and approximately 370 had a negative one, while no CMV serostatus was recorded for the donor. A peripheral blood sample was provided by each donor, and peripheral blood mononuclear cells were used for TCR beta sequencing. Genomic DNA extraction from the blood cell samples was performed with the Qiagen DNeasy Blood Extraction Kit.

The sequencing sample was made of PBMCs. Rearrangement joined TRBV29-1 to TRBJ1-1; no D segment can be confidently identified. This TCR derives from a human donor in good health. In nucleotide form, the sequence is TGCAGCGTTGATAACGGGCGGGATACTGAAGCTTTCTTT. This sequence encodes CSVDNGRDTEAFF.